These 9 T cell receptor beta chains originate from one sample sequenced in a study of blood T cell repertoires in COVID-19. Produced via immunoSEQ multiplex PCR; TCRdb's table is partial and in-frame only. The profile covers more than 80,000 clones, with roughly 76% appearing a single time and about 20% taken by the ten largest. The material sequenced was peripheral blood. The receptors derive from a woman at least 80 years old with active or convalescent COVID-19.

The chain has TRBV3-1 (or the pseudogene TRBV3-2) and TRBJ1-1; 10 bases match TRBD1. V was pared by 8 bases and J by 10 bases, with 4 bases of the junction left unmatched. Germline CDR1 and CDR2: LGHDT and YNNKEL (reference sequence). The CDR3 has 11 amino acids. For the CDR3, the DNA is TGTGCCAGCCGGGACAGGGGTTTAGCTTTCTTT. As protein: CASRDRGLAFF.

The V and J genes are TRBV4-3 and TRBJ2-5, with 8 positions matching TRBD2. The CDR3 covers 14 residues. In germline, CDR1 is LGHNA, CDR2 YSLEER. V was clipped by 3 bases and J by 5 bases; unmatched bases: 5. CDR3 DNA sequence: TGCGCCAGCAGCCACATCGGGGGGGAGGAGACCCAGTACTTC. It yields the protein CASSHIGGEETQYF.

The chain carries TRBV7-2 and TRBJ2-1, with D possibly TRBD1 on 5 matching bases. CDR1 SGHTA and CDR2 FQGNSA come from the germline V gene. This CDR3 region has 14 residues. V was cut by 2 bases and J by 1 base, with 6 bases left in between. CDR3 nucleotide sequence: TGTGCCAGCAGCTTACAGGGTTCCTACAATGAGCAGTTCTTC. Translating it yields CASSLQGSYNEQFF.

The chain is built from TRBV6-4 and TRBJ2-7, with D perhaps TRBD2 (5 bases). The CDR3 contains 18 residues. Trimming took off 0 bases at V and 0 bases at J, with 18 bases between the two ends. Germline CDR1 MRHNA, CDR2 SNTAGT. The CDR3 region has the DNA TGTGCCAGCAGTGACTCGCGGGTCGACCACAAAATCTCCTACGAGCAGTACTTC. Protein sequence: CASSDSRVDHKISYEQYF.

The V call is TRBV6-1, the J call TRBJ1-4; D is undetermined. Germline V lookup: CDR1 MNHNS, CDR2 SASEGT. The CDR3 totals 11 residues. The V end lost 3 bases, the J end lost 13 bases, and 9 bases lay between the germline ends. CDR3 residues: CASSEVVGLFF. The CDR3 DNA follows: TGTGCCAGCAGTGAGGTGGTCGGACTGTTTTTT.

This chain links TRBV7-8 with TRBJ2-7; 8 nucleotides match TRBD1. Germline CDR1 SGHVS, CDR2 FQNEAQ. J was trimmed by 5 bases and V by 5 bases; bases with no gene match: 11. This CDR3 contains 15 residues. CDR3 amino acids: CASSTSTGVVDEQYF. As DNA, the CDR3 is TGTGCCAGCAGCACTTCGACAGGGGTTGTGGACGAGCAGTACTTC.

In this sample, this clone turned up a few times. The chain is built from TRBV19 and TRBJ1-2; possible D gene TRBD1, 6 bases. In germline, CDR1 is LNHDA, CDR2 SQIVND (reference sequence). V dropped 5 bases and J dropped 6 bases, with 16 bases sitting between them. This CDR3 spans 14 amino acids. CDR3 loop: CASSPTGSSNGYTF. CDR3 in DNA: TGTGCCAGTAGTCCAACAGGGAGCTCAAATGGCTACACCTTC.

This clone was detected a few times. Written as DNA, the CDR3 is TGTGCCAGCTATGGGGGCAACTATGGCTACACCTTC. Translation: CASYGGNYGYTF. The V gene is TRBV6-5, the J gene TRBJ1-2, with D perhaps matching TRBD1 (6 bases). This CDR3 comprises 12 residues. The germline gives CDR1 MNHEY, CDR2 SVGAGI. Trimming shortened V by 8 bases and J by 2 bases, and 9 bases separated the two germline ends.

This clone was counted only a few times. The J gene is TRBJ2-1, the V gene TRBV6-6; a weak D match, TRBD1 (6 bases). The CDR3 has 13 residues. Per germline, CDR1 MNHNY and CDR2 SVGAGI (reference sequence). Trimming pared 9 bases from V and 2 bases from J, leaving 11 bases between. DNA for the CDR3: TGTGCCAGTACGACAGGAACCTACAATGAGCAGTTCTTC. Translating it yields CASTTGTYNEQFF.